This T cell receptor (beta chain) was sequenced in a study of spatial heterogeneity in lung cancer. Findings and caveats of the study: Tumor mutation count correlated with how many alpha and beta TCRs expanded intratumorally.

With regard to this clonotype: Its target is not known.

The time point here: sample taken at primary tumor resection. V shed 0 bases and J shed 10 bases, with 16 bases lying between them. CDR1 and CDR2 (germline): LGHDT, YNNKEL (reference sequence). The CDR3 runs to 14 residues. TCRdb fed the 5' RACE reads into MiXCR, producing one record per CDR3 protein. The table includes about 6,000 distinct CDR3 sequences, 8.5% to 10% detected once. The chain links TRBV3-1 to TRBJ2-7; possible D gene TRBD2, 6 bases. The TCR comes from a female donor with early-stage non-small cell lung cancer. Specimen: lung tumor tissue, collected at surgery. CDR3 DNA sequence: TGTGCCAGCAGCCAAGATGGAGGGAGTTCCCTTCAGTACTTC. Protein sequence: CASSQDGGSSLQYF.